A single sample gave rise to the 32 T cell receptor beta chains below, sequenced in a study of cytomegalovirus exposure and HLA in healthy donors. Primers included in the PCR were 60 Vbeta and 13 Jbeta primers. Profiled with immunoSEQ multiplex PCR; TCRdb holds only in-frame clones, not every one. The sample includes over 150,000 clones, about 88% seen only once; the top ten take over 0.2%. The sample taken for sequencing was PBMCs. The receptors originated from a girl under three years old in good health and CMV-seronegative.

The genes are TRBV5-6 and TRBJ1-6, with 12 positions matching TRBD1. CDR1 and CDR2 from the germline V gene are SGHDT and YYEEEE. The V segment lost 3 bases and the J segment 10 bases; nucleotides outside the gene matches: 2. This CDR3 has 14 residues. The CDR3 coding sequence is TGTGCCAGCAGCTGGGACAGGGGGCACTCACCCCTCCACTTT. Encoded protein: CASSWDRGHSPLHF.

The count of this clone is one. The gene calls are TRBV30 and TRBJ2-1; TRBD2 agrees at 12 bases. The germline V gene encodes CDR1 GTSNPN and CDR2 SVGIG (reference sequence). The CDR3 length is 14 residues. Written as DNA, the CDR3 is TGTGCACTGACTAGCGGGAGCTCCTACAATGAGCAGTTCTTC. Encoded protein: CALTSGSSYNEQFF. Full variable domain (remainder filled in from reference TRBV30 and TRBJ2-1): SQTIHQWPATLVQPVGSPLSLECTVEGTSNPNLYWYRQAAGRGLQLLFYSVGIGQISSEVPQNLSASRPQDRQFILSSKKLLLSDSGFYLCALTSGSSYNEQFFGPGTRLTVL.

In DNA, the CDR3 is TGTGCCAGCAGCTTACAGGGCTCTGGAAACACCATATATTTT. Translated, it gives CASSLQGSGNTIYF. This chain links TRBV5-4 with TRBJ1-3, with a possible D match to TRBD1 (6 bases). The CDR3 runs to 14 residues. V was clipped by 2 bases and J by 0 bases, with 6 bases between them. Germline V gene data show CDR1 as SGHNT and CDR2 as YYREEE (reference sequence).

Remarks on this clone: Mismatch with germline at one junction end may stem from a read error. V usage is TRBV7-9 and J usage is TRBJ2-7; TRBD2 agrees at 12 bases. The germline V gene has CDR1 SEHNR and CDR2 FQNEAQ (reference sequence). The CDR3 has 18 residues. CDR3 in DNA: TGTTCCAGCAGCTTTTCTCTAGCGGGAGGGCGTCGCTCCTACGAGCAGTACTTC. Amino acids: CSSSFSLAGGRRSYEQYF. Based on the CDR3 plus reference TRBV7-9 and TRBJ2-7, the full variable domain is DTGVSQNPRHKITKRGQNVTFRCDPISEHNRLYWYRQTLGQGPEFLTYFQNEAQLEKSRLLSDRFSAERPKGSFSTLEIQRTEQGDSAMYLCSSSFSLAGGRRSYEQYFGPGTRLTVT.

This chain joins TRBV9 and TRBJ1-1; a possible D gene is TRBD1 (6 bases). The CDR3 covers 16 residues. V was cut by 3 bases and J by 1 base, with 16 bases left in between. The germline V gene encodes CDR1 SGDLS and CDR2 YYNGEE. The CDR3 reads CASSARLGQPNTEAFF. The DNA for the CDR3 is TGTGCCAGCAGCGCGCGGTTGGGACAACCGAACACTGAAGCTTTCTTT.

The V call is TRBV10-1, the J call TRBJ2-1; D is possibly TRBD2 (6 bases). Deletions cut 4 bases from V and 0 bases from J, with 16 bases between. Germline V CDR1 and CDR2: WNHNN, SYGVQD (reference sequence). The CDR3 is made up of 17 amino acids. The CDR3 spells CASSGLSGGDSYNEQFF. DNA for the CDR3: TGCGCCAGCAGTGGGCTTTCCGGCGGGGACTCCTACAATGAGCAGTTCTTC.

The V call is TRBV29-1, the J call TRBJ1-2; a weak D match, TRBD1 (6 bases). V was trimmed by 6 bases and J by 6 bases, leaving 14 bases between them. CDR3 length: 12 amino acids. Germline V lookup: CDR1 SQVTM, CDR2 ANQGSEA. For the CDR3, the DNA is TGCAGCGTGACGGGAGGGGGAGATGGCTACACCTTC. Protein: CSVTGGGDGYTF.

The rearrangement uses TRBV11-2 and TRBJ1-2, with 8 bases identical to TRBD1. The CDR3 consists of 13 residues. From germline, CDR1 is SGHAT and CDR2 FQNNGV. V lost 3 bases to trimming and J lost 8 bases; unmatched junction nucleotides: 5. The CDR3 spells CASSLDRAGGYTF. The CDR3 DNA follows: TGTGCCAGCAGCTTGGACAGGGCGGGGGGCTACACCTTC.

The V and J genes are TRBV5-1 and TRBJ2-2, with D maybe TRBD1 (6 bases). CDR1 and CDR2 from the germline V gene are SGHRS and YFSETQ. This CDR3 region has 15 residues. V gave up 0 bases and J gave up 2 bases, with 8 bases separating them. The CDR3 here is CASSLGTVNTGELFF. The CDR3 DNA follows: TGCGCCAGCAGCTTGGGGACAGTTAACACCGGGGAGCTGTTTTTT.

The V and J genes are TRBV19 and TRBJ1-5, with 9 bases lining up with TRBD1. The CDR3 extends over 16 amino acids. The germline V gene has CDR1 LNHDA and CDR2 SQIVND (reference sequence). Trimming took 9 bases from V and 3 from J; bases not matched to a gene: 12. CDR3 region: CASHGQGRVANQPQHF. The DNA of the CDR3 is TGTGCCAGCCATGGACAGGGGAGGGTGGCCAATCAGCCCCAGCATTTT.

The chain has TRBV14 and TRBJ2-7; weak D call: TRBD1 (5 bases). The ends were cut back, 0 bases at V and 8 bases at J, with 17 bases in the middle. The CDR3 is 15 amino acids. Germline CDR1 reads SGHDN; CDR2 reads FVKESK. The CDR3 sequence: CASSQEGSTVGKQYF. Written as DNA, the CDR3 is TGTGCCAGCAGCCAAGAAGGTTCGACAGTGGGTAAGCAGTACTTC.

The V call is TRBV30, the J call TRBJ1-5; the match to TRBD1 covers 7 bases. The junction had 10 bases not matched to a gene; V was cut back by 2 bases and J by 0 bases. Germline loops: CDR1 GTSNPN, CDR2 SVGIG (reference sequence). CDR3 length: 17 amino acids. The CDR3 region has the DNA TGTGCCTGGAGTCGAACGGACAGGCTTAATAGCAATCAGCCCCAGCATTTT. Amino acids: CAWSRTDRLNSNQPQHF.

The chain combines TRBV9 with TRBJ2-5; D might be TRBD2 (5 bases). From germline, CDR1 is SGDLS and CDR2 YYNGEE. Trimming shortened V by 3 bases and J by 5 bases, and 20 bases separated the two germline ends. This CDR3 has 16 residues. CDR3 protein: CASSGSPQQRWETQYF. CDR3 DNA: TGTGCCAGCAGCGGCTCCCCCCAACAGCGGTGGGAGACCCAGTACTTC.

The rearrangement uses TRBV19 and TRBJ2-7; TRBD2 is a possible D gene (5 bases). The V and J ends lost 6 bases and 3 bases respectively, with 21 bases between them. Germline-derived CDR1 and CDR2 are LNHDA and SQIVND (reference sequence). The CDR3 has 16 amino acids. CDR3 amino acids: CASRRVSVSGFYEQYF. CDR3 DNA: TGTGCCAGTAGAAGGGTCTCCGTTTCGGGATTCTACGAGCAGTACTTC.

The J gene is TRBJ2-3, the V gene TRBV5-8; 7 nucleotides line up with TRBD2. The CDR3 is made up of 14 amino acids. V dropped 4 bases and J dropped 6; count of bases not matched to a gene: 8. Germline V lookup: CDR1 SGHTS, CDR2 YDEGEE. The CDR3 protein is CASSKRLAADTQYF. Here the CDR3 DNA reads TGTGCCAGCAGCAAGCGTCTAGCGGCCGATACGCAGTATTTT.

The V and J genes are TRBV7-9 and TRBJ1-2; D is undetermined. The CDR3 loop spans 12 amino acids. Germline loops: CDR1 SEHNR, CDR2 FQNEAQ (reference sequence). V lost 5 bases to trimming and J lost 3 bases, with 7 bases between them. The CDR3 bases are TGTGCCAGCAGCCGAAACTACTATGGCTACACCTTC. Translated: CASSRNYYGYTF.

The J gene is TRBJ2-7, the V gene TRBV4-1, with TRBD2 identical over 9 bases. Germline CDR1 is MGHRA and CDR2 is YSYEKL. The ends lost 3 bases at V and 2 bases at J; junction bases unmatched: 8. The CDR3 spans 16 residues. CDR3 nucleotides: TGCGCCAGCAGCCAGGCCCTAGCGGGAAAGACCTACGAGCAGTACTTC. It specifies CASSQALAGKTYEQYF.

The chain combines TRBV5-1 with TRBJ1-2; 8 positions match TRBD1. Germline V CDR1 and CDR2: SGHRS, YFSETQ. V shed 5 bases, J shed 8 bases, and the junction held 8 bases outside the gene matches. The CDR3 consists of 13 residues. The CDR3 nucleotides read TGCGCCAGCAGGACGGACAGGGTGGAAGGCTACACCTTC. Protein sequence: CASRTDRVEGYTF.

The chain uses TRBV7-2 and TRBJ2-2; 8 bases line up with TRBD1. This CDR3 spans 15 amino acids. J gave up 5 bases and V 5 bases, and 7 bases lay outside the gene matches. The germline V gene encodes CDR1 SGHTA and CDR2 FQGNSA. The CDR3 loop is CASSTGQGRTGELFF. For the CDR3, the DNA is TGTGCCAGCAGCACAGGACAGGGTCGGACCGGGGAGCTGTTTTTT.

V and J are TRBV6-5 and TRBJ1-1; D gene unclear. CDR1 and CDR2 from the germline V gene are MNHEY and SVGAGI. The ends were cut back, 2 bases at V and 0 bases at J, with 7 bases in the middle. The CDR3 length is 14 residues. The CDR3, as DNA: TGTGCCAGCAGTTACGGGGAGCTGAACACTGAAGCTTTCTTT. Amino acids: CASSYGELNTEAFF.

J is TRBJ1-2 and V is TRBV7-2; 8 bases agree with TRBD1. Germline V gene lookup returns CDR1 SGHTA and CDR2 FQGNSA. This CDR3 region has 12 residues. The V gene end was trimmed by 5 bases and the J gene end by 7 bases; junction bases not matched to a gene: 3. The CDR3 sequence is CASSLRGLGYTF. CDR3 DNA sequence: TGTGCCAGCAGCCTCAGGGGGCTTGGCTACACCTTC.

The J gene is TRBJ2-5, the V gene TRBV30; TRBD1 agrees at 9 bases. The CDR3 runs to 13 residues. Trimming took 0 bases from V and 4 from J; bases not matched to a gene: 0. Looked up from germline, CDR1 is GTSNPN and CDR2 is SVGIG (reference sequence). DNA for the CDR3: TGTGCCTGGAGTGTACAGGGGGCAGAGACCCAGTACTTC. Protein: CAWSVQGAETQYF.

This chain joins TRBV15 and TRBJ2-5; D perhaps matches TRBD2 (5 bases). Trimming removed 4 bases at V and 1 base at J, with 7 bases between. Germline values: CDR1 LNHNV, CDR2 YYDKDF (reference sequence). There are 13 residues in the CDR3. CDR3 sequence reads: CATSKGVQETQYF. The CDR3 DNA reads as TGTGCCACCAGCAAGGGAGTCCAAGAGACCCAGTACTTC.

This clone occurred once. The chain carries TRBV7-8 and TRBJ2-7; 7 bases are shared with TRBD2. The CDR3 is 15 residues long. Germline V gives CDR1 SGHVS, CDR2 FQNEAQ. V was pared by 5 bases and J by 4 bases, with 11 bases of the junction left unmatched. CDR3 sequence (DNA): TGTGCCAGCAGCCCCCCGTCCGGGGGGTATTACGAGCAGTACTTC. It is translated as CASSPPSGGYYEQYF.

Worth noting for this clone: The identical CDR3 is also encoded by other nucleotide sequences in the sample. This chain connects TRBV27 to TRBJ2-1, with TRBD2 matching 14 bases. Per the germline V gene, CDR1 is MNHEY and CDR2 is SMNVEV (reference sequence). The CDR3 is 15 residues long. With V trimmed by 3 bases and J by 6 bases, 1 base remained unmatched. The CDR3 bases are TGTGCCAGCAGTTTTGGGACTAGCGGGAGCAATGAGCAGTTCTTC. This gives the protein CASSFGTSGSNEQFF.

This chain joins TRBV29-1 and TRBJ2-3; 13 positions agree with TRBD2. Germline CDR1 is SQVTM and CDR2 is ANQGSEA. V gave up 5 bases and J gave up 4 bases; unmatched junction bases: 3. CDR3 length: 14 amino acids. CDR3 in DNA: TGCAGCGTTTTAGGACTAGCGGGGGCAGATACGCAGTATTTT. Residues: CSVLGLAGADTQYF.

The V and J genes are TRBV11-2 and TRBJ1-5, with a possible D match to TRBD1 (6 bases). V lost 1 base, J lost 8 bases, and 6 bases lay in between. Germline values: CDR1 SGHAT, CDR2 FQNNGV. This CDR3 region has 12 residues. Here the CDR3 reads CASSLAGEPQHF. DNA for the CDR3: TGTGCCAGCAGCTTAGCAGGGGAGCCCCAGCATTTT. Supplemented by reference TRBV11-2 and TRBJ1-5, the full variable domain reads EAGVAQSPRYKIIEKRQSVAFWCNPISGHATLYWYQQILGQGPKLLIQFQNNGVVDDSQLPKDRFSAERLKGVDSTLKIQPAKLEDSAVYLCASSLAGEPQHFGDGTRLSIL.

This clone was observed a few times. The CDR3 bases are TGTGCCAGCAGCTTAGGAGTCACAGGGGCCTACTACGAGCAGTACTTC. Residues: CASSLGVTGAYYEQYF. This chain links TRBV7-6 with TRBJ2-7, with 7 bases identical to TRBD1. In germline, CDR1 is SGHVS, CDR2 FNYEAQ. V lost 1 base and J lost 3; bases outside the gene matches: 9. The CDR3 is made up of 16 amino acids. The full variable domain, completed using reference TRBV7-6 and TRBJ2-7, is GAGVSQSPRYKVTKRGQDVALRCDPISGHVSLYWYRQALGQGPEFLTYFNYEAQQDKSGLPNDRFSAERPEGSISTLTIQRTEQRDSAMYRCASSLGVTGAYYEQYFGPGTRLTVT.

This chain connects TRBV5-1 to TRBJ1-4, with D unresolved. The V and J ends lost 0 bases and 8 bases respectively, with 11 bases between them. Germline CDR1 reads SGHRS; CDR2 reads YFSETQ. This CDR3 comprises 14 residues. The CDR3 is CASSLGRAGEKLFF. The CDR3 DNA is TGCGCCAGCAGCTTGGGACGGGCGGGAGAAAAACTGTTTTTT. The full variable domain, with the rest looked up from reference TRBV5-1 and TRBJ1-4, is KAGVTQTPRYLIKTRGQQVTLSCSPISGHRSVSWYQQTPGQGLQFLFEYFSETQRNKGNFPGRFSGRQFSNSRSEMNVSTLELGDSALYLCASSLGRAGEKLFFGSGTQLSVL.

The chain employs TRBV6-1 and TRBJ2-5, with TRBD2 matching 11 bases. Germline values: CDR1 MNHNS, CDR2 SASEGT. After removal of 2 bases from V and 4 bases from J, the junction contained 3 bases not matched to a gene. The length of the CDR3 is 15 residues. Written as DNA, the CDR3 is TGTGCCAGCAGTGAACAAGGACTAGCGGGAGAGACCCAGTACTTC. Its translation is CASSEQGLAGETQYF.

The rearrangement joins TRBV7-2 to TRBJ2-7, with 8 bases that match TRBD2. Germline CDR1 is SGHTA and CDR2 is FQGNSA. The CDR3 consists of 13 residues. Trimming cost V 8 bases and J 3 bases; bases outside gene matches: 6. The chain's CDR3 is CASRGGGRYEQYF. CDR3 sequence (DNA): TGTGCCAGCCGAGGCGGGGGGCGCTACGAGCAGTACTTC.

The gene calls are TRBV5-1 and TRBJ1-3; tentatively, D is TRBD1 (6 bases). Deletions cut 2 bases from V and 0 bases from J, with 9 bases between. The CDR3 extends over 15 amino acids. Germline V CDR1 and CDR2: SGHRS, YFSETQ. CDR3 in amino acids: CASSLRGNSGNTIYF. CDR3 DNA: TGCGCCAGCAGCTTAAGGGGGAACTCTGGAAACACCATATATTTT.